This TCR beta chain originates from a study of blood T cell repertoires in COVID-19. The overall study: Specimens from acute and convalescent COVID-19 originated in the United States, Italy and Spain.

Study processing details: Amplification from reference gene primers served as the basis for estimated nucleated cell counts. TCRdb's copy holds only in-frame clones and misses some; the assay was immunoSEQ multiplex PCR. The V and J calls and clone size come from that table; D and trimming were worked out from the DNA. The sample lists 100,000 to 130,000 clones, roughly 88% seen once, with over 2% in the top ten. This CDR3 contains 13 residues. Trimming cost V 1 base and J 3 bases, with 6 bases left between them. Germline-derived CDR1 and CDR2 are KGHSH and LQKENI. J is TRBJ1-1 and V is TRBV18; D gene unclear. The sample consisted of peripheral blood. The receptor was isolated from a human donor in a cohort sampled during active COVID-19. This chain's CDR3 is CASSPHPDTEAFF. Written as DNA, the CDR3 is TGTGCCAGCTCACCACATCCAGACACTGAAGCTTTCTTT.